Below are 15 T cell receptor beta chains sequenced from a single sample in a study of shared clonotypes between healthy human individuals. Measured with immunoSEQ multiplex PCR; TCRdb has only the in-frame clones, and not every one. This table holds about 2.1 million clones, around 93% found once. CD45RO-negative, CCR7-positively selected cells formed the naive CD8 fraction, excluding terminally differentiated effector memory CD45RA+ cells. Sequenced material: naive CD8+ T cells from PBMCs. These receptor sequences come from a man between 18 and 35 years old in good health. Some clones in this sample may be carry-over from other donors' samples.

CDR3 amino acids: CSVGVIGSYEQYF. CDR3 sequence (DNA): TGCAGCGTTGGAGTAATAGGCAGCTACGAGCAGTACTTC. This chain joins TRBV29-1 and TRBJ2-7; D not resolved. Deletions cut 4 bases from V and 3 bases from J, with 13 bases between. This CDR3 comprises 13 residues. Germline-derived CDR1 and CDR2 are SQVTM and ANQGSEA.

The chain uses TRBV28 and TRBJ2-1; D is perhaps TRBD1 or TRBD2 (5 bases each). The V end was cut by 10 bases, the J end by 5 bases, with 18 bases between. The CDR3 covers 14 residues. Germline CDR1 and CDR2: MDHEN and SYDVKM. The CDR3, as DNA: TGTGCCACCCACCGGGACCGTCGAAACAATGAGCAGTTCTTC. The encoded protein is CATHRDRRNNEQFF.

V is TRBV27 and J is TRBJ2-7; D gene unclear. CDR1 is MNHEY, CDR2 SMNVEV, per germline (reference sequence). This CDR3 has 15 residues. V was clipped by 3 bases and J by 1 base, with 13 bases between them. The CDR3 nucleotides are TGTGCCAGCAGTTTGAATCTCGGGTTTTCCTACGAGCAGTACTTC. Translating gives CASSLNLGFSYEQYF.

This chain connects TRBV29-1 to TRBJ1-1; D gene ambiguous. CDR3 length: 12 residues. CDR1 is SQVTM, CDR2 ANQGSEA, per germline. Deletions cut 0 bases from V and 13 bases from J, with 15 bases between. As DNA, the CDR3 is TGCAGCGTTGAAGATCCCCCATCCTTGGGTTTCTTT. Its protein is CSVEDPPSLGFF.

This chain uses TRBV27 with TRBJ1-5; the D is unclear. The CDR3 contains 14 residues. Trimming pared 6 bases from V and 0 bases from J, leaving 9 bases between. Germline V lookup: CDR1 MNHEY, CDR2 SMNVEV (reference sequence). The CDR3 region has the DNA TGTGCCAGCAGCGCAGAATATAGCAATCAGCCCCAGCATTTT. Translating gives CASSAEYSNQPQHF.

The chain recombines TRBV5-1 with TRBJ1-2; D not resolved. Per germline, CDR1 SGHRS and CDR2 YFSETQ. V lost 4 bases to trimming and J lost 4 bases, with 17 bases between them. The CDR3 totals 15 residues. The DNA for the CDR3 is TGCGCCAGCAGCCCCAGTATCAGTCCTACCTATGGCTACACCTTC. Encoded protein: CASSPSISPTYGYTF. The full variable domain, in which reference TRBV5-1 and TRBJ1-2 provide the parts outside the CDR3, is KAGVTQTPRYLIKTRGQQVTLSCSPISGHRSVSWYQQTPGQGLQFLFEYFSETQRNKGNFPGRFSGRQFSNSRSEMNVSTLELGDSALYLCASSPSISPTYGYTFGSGTRLTVV.

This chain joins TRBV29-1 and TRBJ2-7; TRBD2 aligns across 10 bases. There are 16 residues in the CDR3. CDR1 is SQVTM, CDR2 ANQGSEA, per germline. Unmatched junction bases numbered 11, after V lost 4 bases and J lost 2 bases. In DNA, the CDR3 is TGCAGCGTTGCGGGGACTAGCGCTACGACAACCTACGAGCAGTACTTC. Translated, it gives CSVAGTSATTTYEQYF.

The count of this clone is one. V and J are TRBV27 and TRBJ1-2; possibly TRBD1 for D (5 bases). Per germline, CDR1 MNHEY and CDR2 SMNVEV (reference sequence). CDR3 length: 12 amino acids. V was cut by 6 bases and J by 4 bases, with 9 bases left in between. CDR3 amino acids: CASRNRTYGYTF. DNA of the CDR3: TGTGCCAGCAGGAACAGGACCTATGGCTACACCTTC.

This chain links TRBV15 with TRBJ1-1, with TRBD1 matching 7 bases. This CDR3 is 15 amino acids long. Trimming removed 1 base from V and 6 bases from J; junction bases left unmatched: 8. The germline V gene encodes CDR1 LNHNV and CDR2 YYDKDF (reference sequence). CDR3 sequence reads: CATSRGKSRGPEAFF. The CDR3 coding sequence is TGTGCCACCAGCAGAGGGAAGTCAAGGGGGCCTGAAGCTTTCTTT.

CDR3 protein: CASTLGSPLYNEQFF. CDR3 nucleotide sequence: TGTGCCAGCACCCTGGGGAGTCCCCTATACAATGAGCAGTTCTTC. The V and J genes are TRBV25-1 and TRBJ2-1, with D perhaps TRBD2 (5 bases). Germline lookup yields CDR1 MGHDK and CDR2 SYGVNS. V lost 7 bases, J lost 4 bases, and 17 bases lay in between. The CDR3 consists of 15 residues.

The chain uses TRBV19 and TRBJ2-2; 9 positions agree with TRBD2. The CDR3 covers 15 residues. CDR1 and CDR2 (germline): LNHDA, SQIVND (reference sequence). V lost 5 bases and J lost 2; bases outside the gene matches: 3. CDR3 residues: CASSASGTNTGELFF. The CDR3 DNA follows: TGTGCCAGTAGTGCTAGCGGGACCAACACCGGGGAGCTGTTTTTT.

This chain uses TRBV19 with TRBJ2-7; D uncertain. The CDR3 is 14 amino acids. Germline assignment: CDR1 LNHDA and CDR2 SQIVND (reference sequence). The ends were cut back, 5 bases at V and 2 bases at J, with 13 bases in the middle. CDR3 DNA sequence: TGTGCCAGTAGTTGGATTTTAGGCCCCTACGAGCAGTACTTC. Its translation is CASSWILGPYEQYF. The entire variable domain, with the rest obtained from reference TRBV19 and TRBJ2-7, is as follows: DGGITQSPKYLFRKEGQNVTLSCEQNLNHDAMYWYRQDPGQGLRLIYYSQIVNDFQKGDIAEGYSVSREKKESFPLTVTSAQKNPTAFYLCASSWILGPYEQYFGPGTRLTVT.

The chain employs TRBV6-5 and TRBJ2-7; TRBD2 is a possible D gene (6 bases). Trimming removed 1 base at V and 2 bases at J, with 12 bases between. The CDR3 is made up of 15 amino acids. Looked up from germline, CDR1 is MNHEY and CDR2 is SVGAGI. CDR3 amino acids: CASSYFLGSTYEQYF. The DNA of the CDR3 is TGTGCCAGCAGTTACTTCCTCGGGAGCACCTACGAGCAGTACTTC.

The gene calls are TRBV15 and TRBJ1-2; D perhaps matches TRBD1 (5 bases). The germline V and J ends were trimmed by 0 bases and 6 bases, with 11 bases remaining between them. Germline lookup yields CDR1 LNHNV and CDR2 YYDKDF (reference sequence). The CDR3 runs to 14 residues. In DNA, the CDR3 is TGTGCCACCAGCAGAGATATAGGGGACGATGGCTACACCTTC. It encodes CATSRDIGDDGYTF.

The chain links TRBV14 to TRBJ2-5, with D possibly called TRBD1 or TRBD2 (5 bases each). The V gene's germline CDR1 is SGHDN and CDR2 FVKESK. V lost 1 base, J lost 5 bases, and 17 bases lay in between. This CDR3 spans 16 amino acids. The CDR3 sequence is CASSQVAGRRGETQYF. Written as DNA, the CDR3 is TGTGCCAGCAGCCAAGTGGCAGGGCGTAGAGGGGAGACCCAGTACTTC.